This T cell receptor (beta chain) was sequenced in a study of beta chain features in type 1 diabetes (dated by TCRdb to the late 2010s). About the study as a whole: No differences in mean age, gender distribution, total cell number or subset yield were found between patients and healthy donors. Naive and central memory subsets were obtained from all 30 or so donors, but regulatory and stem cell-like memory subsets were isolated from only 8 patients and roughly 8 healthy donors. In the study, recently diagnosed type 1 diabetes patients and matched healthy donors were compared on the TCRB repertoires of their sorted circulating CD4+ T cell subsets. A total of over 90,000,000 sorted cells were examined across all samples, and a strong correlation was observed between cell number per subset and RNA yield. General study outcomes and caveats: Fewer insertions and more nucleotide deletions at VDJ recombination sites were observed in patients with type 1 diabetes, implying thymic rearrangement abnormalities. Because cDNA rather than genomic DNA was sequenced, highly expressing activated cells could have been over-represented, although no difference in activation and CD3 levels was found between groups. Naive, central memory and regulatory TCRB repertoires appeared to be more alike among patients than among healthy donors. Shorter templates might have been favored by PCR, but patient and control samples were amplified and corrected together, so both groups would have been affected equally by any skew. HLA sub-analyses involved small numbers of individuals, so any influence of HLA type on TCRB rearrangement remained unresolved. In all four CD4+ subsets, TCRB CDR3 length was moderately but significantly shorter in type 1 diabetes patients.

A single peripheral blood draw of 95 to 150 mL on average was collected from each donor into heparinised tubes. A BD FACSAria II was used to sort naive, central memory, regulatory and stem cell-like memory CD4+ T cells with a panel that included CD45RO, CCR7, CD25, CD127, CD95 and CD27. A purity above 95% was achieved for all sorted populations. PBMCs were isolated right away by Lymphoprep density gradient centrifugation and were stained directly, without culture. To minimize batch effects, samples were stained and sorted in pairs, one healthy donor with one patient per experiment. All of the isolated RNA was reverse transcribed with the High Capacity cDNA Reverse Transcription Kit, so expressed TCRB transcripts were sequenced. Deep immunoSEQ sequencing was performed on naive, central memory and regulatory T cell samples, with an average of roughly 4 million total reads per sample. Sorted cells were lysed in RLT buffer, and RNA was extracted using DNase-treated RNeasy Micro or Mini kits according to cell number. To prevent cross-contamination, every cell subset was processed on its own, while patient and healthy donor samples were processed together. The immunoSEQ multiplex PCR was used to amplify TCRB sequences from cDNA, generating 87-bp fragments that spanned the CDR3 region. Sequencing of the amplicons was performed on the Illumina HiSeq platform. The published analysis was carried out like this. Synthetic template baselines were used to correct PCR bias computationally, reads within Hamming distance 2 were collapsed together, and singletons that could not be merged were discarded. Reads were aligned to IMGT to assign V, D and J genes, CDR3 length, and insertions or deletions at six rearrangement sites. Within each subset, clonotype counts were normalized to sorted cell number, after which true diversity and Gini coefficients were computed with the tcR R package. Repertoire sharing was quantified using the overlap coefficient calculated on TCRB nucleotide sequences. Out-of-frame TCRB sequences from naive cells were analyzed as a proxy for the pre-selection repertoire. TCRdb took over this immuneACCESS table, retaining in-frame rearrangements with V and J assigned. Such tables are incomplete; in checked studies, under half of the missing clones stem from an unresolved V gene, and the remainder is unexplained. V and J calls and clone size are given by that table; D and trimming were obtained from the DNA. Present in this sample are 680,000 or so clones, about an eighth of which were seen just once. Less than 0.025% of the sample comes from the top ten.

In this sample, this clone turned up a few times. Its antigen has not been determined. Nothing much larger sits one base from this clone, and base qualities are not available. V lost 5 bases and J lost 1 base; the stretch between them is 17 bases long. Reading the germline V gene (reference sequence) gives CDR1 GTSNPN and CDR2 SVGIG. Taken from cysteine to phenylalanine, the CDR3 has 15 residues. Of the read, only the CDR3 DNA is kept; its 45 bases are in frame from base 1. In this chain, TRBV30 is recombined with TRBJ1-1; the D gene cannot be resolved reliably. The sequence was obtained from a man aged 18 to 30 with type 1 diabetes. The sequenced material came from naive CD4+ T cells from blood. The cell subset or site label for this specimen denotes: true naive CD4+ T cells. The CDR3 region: CAWEEGREKNTEAFF. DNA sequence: TGTGCCTGGGAGGAGGGTAGAGAAAAGAACACTGAAGCTTTCTTT. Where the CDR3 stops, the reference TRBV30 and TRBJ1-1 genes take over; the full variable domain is SQTIHQWPATLVQPVGSPLSLECTVEGTSNPNLYWYRQAAGRGLQLLFYSVGIGQISSEVPQNLSASRPQDRQFILSSKKLLLSDSGFYLCAWEEGREKNTEAFFGQGTRLTVV.